The 24 T cell receptor beta chains reported below all come from one sample, sequenced in a study of patients and donors after allogeneic stem cell transplantation. MiXCR, applied by TCRdb to the RT-PCR reads, yields one record per CDR3 protein. This table holds about 200,000 distinct CDR3 sequences, around two fifths found once. The sequenced sample consisted of blood, either unsorted or a sorted T cell fraction (not recorded which). The receptors stem from a human donor who was either an allogeneic HSCT recipient or a stem cell or donor lymphocyte infusion donor (not recorded which). It is not recorded whose cells these are; they may come from a transplant donor.

This clonotype was seen a few times. The J gene is TRBJ1-1, the V gene TRBV18, with D perhaps TRBD1 (6 bases). Germline values: CDR1 KGHSH, CDR2 LQKENI. Trimming stripped 5 bases from V and 1 base from J, with 14 bases between. CDR3 length equals 15 residues. In DNA, the CDR3 is TGTGCCAGCTCAGCCGGACAGTTTGGGAACACTGAAGCTTTCTTT. Its protein is CASSAGQFGNTEAFF.

As regards this clonotype: The junction does not match germline at one end; this may be a read error. This chain links TRBV28 with TRBJ2-1, with D possibly matching TRBD2 (6 bases). Germline values: CDR1 MDHEN, CDR2 SYDVKM. The CDR3 is 14 amino acids. CDR3 in amino acids: CAGSRGDSYNEQFF. In nucleotides, the CDR3 is TGTGCCGGCAGTCGAGGGGACTCATACAATGAGCAGTTCTTC.

The gene calls are TRBV4-1 and TRBJ1-6, with 7 positions matching TRBD1. Looked up from germline, CDR1 is MGHRA and CDR2 is YSYEKL. The CDR3 is made up of 17 amino acids. Unmatched junction bases numbered 10, after V lost 4 bases and J lost 4 bases. The CDR3, as DNA: TGCGCCAGCAGCCTAGTACCTCAGACAGGGTATAATTCACCCCTCCACTTT. Amino acids: CASSLVPQTGYNSPLHF.

The CDR3: CSAHFRAEAFF. Written as DNA, the CDR3 is TGCAGTGCCCACTTCCGGGCTGAAGCTTTCTTT. The chain carries TRBV20-1 and TRBJ1-1; D unclear. CDR1 and CDR2 from the germline V gene are DFQATT and SNEGSKA (reference sequence). V was clipped by 6 bases and J by 6 bases, with 11 bases between them. This CDR3 spans 11 amino acids.

This chain uses TRBV4-3 with TRBJ2-7; D may be TRBD2 (6 bases). Germline CDR1 is LGHNA and CDR2 is YSLEER. The ends were cut back, 0 bases at V and 0 bases at J, with 9 bases in the middle. The CDR3 is 15 residues long. CDR3 coding DNA: TGCGCCAGCAGCCAAGATAGCGGAGTCTCCTACGAGCAGTACTTC. Translated, it gives CASSQDSGVSYEQYF.

The genes are TRBV6-6 and TRBJ2-2; a possible D gene is TRBD2 (6 bases). V was clipped by 6 bases and J by 6 bases, with 17 bases between them. Per germline, CDR1 MNHNY and CDR2 SVGAGI (reference sequence). The CDR3 contains 15 residues. CDR3 bases: TGTGCCAGCAGCACGTTGGAGGGCCCCCCCGGGGAGCTGTTTTTT. This sequence encodes CASSTLEGPPGELFF.

The chain recombines TRBV6-5 with TRBJ2-3; D may be TRBD2 (6 bases). The length of the CDR3 is 13 residues. The germline V gene has CDR1 MNHEY and CDR2 SVGAGI. Trimming left V 7 bases short and J 3 bases short, with 11 bases between. DNA for the CDR3: TGTGCCAGCAAAAGCGGGCCTACAGATACGCAGTATTTT. Translation gives CASKSGPTDTQYF.

This rearrangement joins TRBV7-9 to TRBJ1-5; D might be TRBD1 (5 bases). The CDR3 spans 15 residues. In germline, CDR1 is SEHNR, CDR2 FQNEAQ (reference sequence). V lost 5 bases and J 9 bases, leaving 20 bases between the germline ends. The CDR3 sequence: CASSLSGQGGLPQHF. The CDR3 nucleotides read TGTGCCAGCAGCCTAAGTGGGCAGGGAGGGTTGCCCCAGCATTTT.

This clonotype appeared a few times. The chain joins TRBV20-1 to TRBJ2-3, with D possibly matching TRBD2 (6 bases). The V end was cut by 6 bases, the J end by 1 base, with 14 bases between. The CDR3 totals 14 residues. Germline V gene sequence: CDR1 DFQATT, CDR2 SNEGSKA (reference sequence). The CDR3 DNA reads as TGCAGTGCACCCTTGGGGGGACGCACAGATACGCAGTATTTT. It is translated as CSAPLGGRTDTQYF.

This clonotype was counted a few times. This chain connects TRBV30 to TRBJ1-2, with D uncertain. This CDR3 contains 14 residues. Germline CDR1 reads GTSNPN; CDR2 reads SVGIG (reference sequence). V was trimmed by 0 bases and J by 3 bases, leaving 11 bases between them. CDR3 DNA sequence: TGTGCCTGGAGTGTAGGCCTCGTGGACTATGGCTACACCTTC. Translated, it gives CAWSVGLVDYGYTF. Full variable domain (outside the CDR3, taken from reference TRBV30 and TRBJ1-2): SQTIHQWPATLVQPVGSPLSLECTVEGTSNPNLYWYRQAAGRGLQLLFYSVGIGQISSEVPQNLSASRPQDRQFILSSKKLLLSDSGFYLCAWSVGLVDYGYTFGSGTRLTVV.

V usage is TRBV5-6 and J usage is TRBJ2-7; TRBD2 matches at 10 bases. The J segment lost 0 bases and the V segment lost 0 bases, leaving 6 bases of the junction unmatched. Germline values: CDR1 SGHDT, CDR2 YYEEEE. CDR3 length: 17 amino acids. CDR3 amino acids: CASSLGLAGALSYEQYF. The DNA for the CDR3 is TGTGCCAGCAGCTTGGGCCTAGCGGGAGCCCTCTCCTACGAGCAGTACTTC.

The chain recombines TRBV7-2 with TRBJ2-1; D might be TRBD1 (5 bases). V was pared by 1 base and J by 12 bases, with 10 bases between. The CDR3 contains 12 residues. Germline-derived CDR1 and CDR2 are SGHTA and FQGNSA. The CDR3 coding sequence is TGTGCCAGCAGCTTAGAGGCTAGGGGGCAGTTCTTC. Translated, it gives CASSLEARGQFF.

This clonotype was seen a few times. The rearrangement uses TRBV12-3 or TRBV12-4 and TRBJ1-2; the match to TRBD1 covers 7 bases. V lost 6 bases and J lost 2; bases outside the gene matches: 6. CDR3 length equals 14 residues. DNA for the CDR3: TGTGCCAGCAGATTTGCAGGGGGGAACTATGGCTACACCTTC. Amino acid sequence: CASRFAGGNYGYTF.

V and J are TRBV2 and TRBJ1-5; no clear D. The CDR3 has 13 residues. Germline-derived CDR1 and CDR2 are SNHLY and FYNNEI. The V end was cut by 3 bases, the J end by 6 bases, with 9 bases between. The CDR3 spells CASSDHLPQPQHF. The CDR3 nucleotides read TGTGCCAGCAGTGACCACCTCCCTCAGCCCCAGCATTTT.

This clonotype was seen a handful of times. This sequence joins TRBV7-8 and TRBJ1-1; weak D call: TRBD1 (6 bases). The CDR3 contains 13 residues. The germline V gene encodes CDR1 SGHVS and CDR2 FQNEAQ. V lost 1 base, J lost 9 bases, and 12 bases lay in between. The CDR3 DNA follows: TGTGCCAGCAGCTTAGAGGGGGTGGTGCAAGCTTTCTTT. It specifies CASSLEGVVQAFF.

This rearrangement joins TRBV27 to TRBJ1-5; D possibly corresponds to TRBD1 (5 bases). V lost 6 bases, J lost 3 bases, and 15 bases lay in between. Germline V gives CDR1 MNHEY, CDR2 SMNVEV (reference sequence). The CDR3 is made up of 15 amino acids. In DNA form, the CDR3 reads TGTGCCAGCAGACGCCCTGGGGGGTTCAATCAGCCCCAGCATTTT. This gives the protein CASRRPGGFNQPQHF.

The chain links TRBV5-1 to TRBJ2-1; 11 bases match TRBD2. With 4 bases clipped from V and 4 bases from J, the junction kept 4 bases outside the gene matches. CDR1 and CDR2 (germline): SGHRS, YFSETQ. The CDR3 has 15 residues. This CDR3 reads CASSHGTSGYNEQFF. CDR3 sequence (DNA): TGCGCCAGCAGCCATGGGACTAGCGGTTACAATGAGCAGTTCTTC.

The V call is TRBV3-1, the J call TRBJ1-5; the D is unclear. Trimming shortened V by 1 base and J by 1 base, and 11 bases separated the two germline ends. Germline V CDR1 and CDR2: LGHDT, YNNKEL (reference sequence). The CDR3 consists of 16 residues. CDR3 bases: TGTGCCAGCAGCCAAGGAGCTCCGGGGAGCAATCAGCCCCAGCATTTT. This codes for CASSQGAPGSNQPQHF. Based on the CDR3 plus reference TRBV3-1 and TRBJ1-5, the full variable domain is DTAVSQTPKYLVTQMGNDKSIKCEQNLGHDTMYWYKQDSKKFLKIMFSYNNKELIINETVPNRFSPKSPDKAHLNLHINSLELGDSAVYFCASSQGAPGSNQPQHFGDGTRLSIL.

The chain combines TRBV5-1 with TRBJ1-1; 7 positions match TRBD1. The V and J ends lost 4 bases and 4 bases, in that order; junction bases with no gene match: 4. Germline V gene sequence: CDR1 SGHRS, CDR2 YFSETQ. The CDR3 totals 13 residues. The CDR3 protein is CASSTDRATEAFF. In DNA, the CDR3 is TGCGCCAGCAGCACTGACAGGGCCACTGAAGCTTTCTTT.

This clonotype appeared a few times. CDR3 nucleotides: TGTGCCAGCGCTCGGACGGATACTGAAGCTTTCTTT. Amino acid sequence: CASARTDTEAFF. The chain couples TRBV7-9 to TRBJ1-1; D gene uncertain. Germline values: CDR1 SEHNR, CDR2 FQNEAQ (reference sequence). With 8 bases removed from V and 5 bases from J, the gap between germline ends came to 12 bases. The CDR3 is 12 amino acids.

This sequence joins TRBV28 and TRBJ2-2; D may correspond to TRBD1 or TRBD2 (5 bases each). From germline, CDR1 is MDHEN and CDR2 SYDVKM. This CDR3 has 16 amino acids. V was cut by 6 bases and J by 0 bases, with 14 bases left in between. The DNA of the CDR3 is TGTGCCAGCAGGGGACCCTATAGCGCGAACACCGGGGAGCTGTTTTTT. Protein product: CASRGPYSANTGELFF. Using reference TRBV28 and TRBJ2-2 for the parts outside the CDR3, the full variable domain is DVKVTQSSRYLVKRTGEKVFLECVQDMDHENMFWYRQDPGLGLRLIYFSYDVKMKEKGDIPEGYSVSREKKERFSLILESASTNQTSMYLCASRGPYSANTGELFFGEGSRLTVL.

The chain combines TRBV12-3 or TRBV12-4 with TRBJ2-2, with 7 bases identical to TRBD2. The CDR3 covers 17 residues. V lost 2 bases to trimming and J lost 3 bases; unmatched junction nucleotides: 9. CDR3 sequence (DNA): TGTGCCAGCAGTTTAATATTAGGCGGGAGAGACACCGGGGAGCTGTTTTTT. This translates into CASSLILGGRDTGELFF.

The chain has TRBV6-5 and TRBJ1-1, with a tentative D call TRBD1 (6 bases). The CDR3 covers 15 residues. Trimming pared 2 bases from V and 1 base from J, leaving 11 bases between. Germline V gene lookup returns CDR1 MNHEY and CDR2 SVGAGI. The CDR3 loop reads CASSYGMTGNTEAFF. The CDR3 region has the DNA TGTGCCAGCAGTTACGGAATGACAGGGAACACTGAAGCTTTCTTT.

Comment on this clonotype: A much larger clone is a single base away; this may be a read error. The chain combines TRBV19 with TRBJ1-5, with unresolved D. The germline V and J ends were trimmed by 3 bases and 6 bases, with 9 bases remaining between them. The CDR3 contains 13 residues. The germline V gene encodes CDR1 LNHDA and CDR2 SQIVND (reference sequence). The DNA of the CDR3 is TGTGCCAGTAGTATTGATACTGCTCAGCCCCAGCATTTT. The encoded protein is CASSIDTAQPQHF.